The 20 T cell receptor beta chains reported below all come from one sample, sequenced in a study of T cell responses to AZD1222 COVID-19 vaccine. Sequencing was performed with immunoSEQ multiplex PCR; in TCRdb, only in-frame clones are kept and a portion is missing. Of approximately 74,000 clones listed, 86% were seen once; the top ten hold more than 2%. Sequences were derived from peripheral blood, sampled on day 0 of AZD1222 vaccination. The source of these receptors is an adult in good health.

V is TRBV10-2 and J is TRBJ1-3, with TRBD1 identical over 10 bases. The V gene's germline CDR1 is WSHSY and CDR2 SAAADI. The junction had 8 bases not matched to a gene; V was cut back by 8 bases and J by 7 bases. The length of the CDR3 is 14 residues. CDR3 DNA sequence: TGCGCCAGCCGGGACAGGGGCGTTTTTAACACCATATATTTT. Translation: CASRDRGVFNTIYF.

The J gene is TRBJ2-7, the V gene TRBV6-2 or TRBV6-3, with D perhaps being TRBD1 or TRBD2 (5 bases each). The CDR3 spans 12 residues. Germline V gene sequence: CDR1 MNHEY, CDR2 SVGEGT. V lost 5 bases and J 6 bases, leaving 11 bases between the germline ends. CDR3 coding DNA: TGTGCCAGCAGTGGGGGTGCGGTCGAGCAGTACTTC. This gives the protein CASSGGAVEQYF.

This chain joins TRBV7-2 and TRBJ1-1; D gene uncertain. Per germline, CDR1 SGHTA and CDR2 FQGNSA. This CDR3 has 14 residues. V lost 0 bases and J 5 bases, leaving 10 bases between the germline ends. CDR3 residues: CASSLAGRSTEAFF. The DNA of the CDR3 is TGTGCCAGCAGCTTAGCTGGGAGGAGTACTGAAGCTTTCTTT.

DNA for the CDR3: TGTGCCACCAGTGATTCCTGGGGGGACAGGGGGCGCGAGGGCGGTCAGCCCCAGCATTTT. Amino acid sequence: CATSDSWGDRGREGGQPQHF. The chain is built from TRBV24-1 and TRBJ1-5; TRBD1 agrees at 12 bases. The germline V gene encodes CDR1 KGHDR and CDR2 SFDVKD. The CDR3 totals 20 residues. Losses at the gene ends were 2 bases for V and 6 bases for J; bases not matched to a gene: 16.

This clone has a single count. This chain joins TRBV28 and TRBJ2-1, with 10 positions matching TRBD1. The CDR3 has 13 residues. Germline V gene sequence: CDR1 MDHEN, CDR2 SYDVKM. V lost 5 bases to trimming and J lost 13 bases; unmatched junction nucleotides: 8. The DNA for the CDR3 is TGTGCCAGCAGTGGGACAGGGGACAGGGTTCAGTTCTTC. It yields the protein CASSGTGDRVQFF.

This clone came up once. The chain joins TRBV3-1 (or the pseudogene TRBV3-2) to TRBJ1-6; maybe TRBD1 (6 bases). The germline gives CDR1 LGHDT, CDR2 YNNKEL (reference sequence). There are 15 residues in the CDR3. V dropped 2 bases and J dropped 7 bases, with 12 bases sitting between them. The CDR3 DNA is TGTGCCAGCAGCCAAAGGTCCGGGGGCAATTCACCCCTCCACTTT. This translates into CASSQRSGGNSPLHF.

This clone was observed a single time. The V gene is TRBV6-6, the J gene TRBJ2-5, with TRBD2 identical over 7 bases. V trimming: 10 bases; J trimming: 4 bases; junction bases outside the gene matches: 12. CDR3 length: 14 residues. Germline V CDR1 and CDR2: MNHNY, SVGAGI (reference sequence). The CDR3 loop reads CAITPGGSRETQYF. The DNA for the CDR3 is TGTGCCATCACACCGGGCGGGAGCAGAGAGACCCAGTACTTC.

The chain is built from TRBV24-1 and TRBJ2-3; D might be TRBD1 or TRBD2, each matching 6 bases. Trimming stripped 3 bases from V and 0 bases from J, with 15 bases between. The CDR3 extends over 17 amino acids. Germline CDR1 reads KGHDR; CDR2 reads SFDVKD. Written as DNA, the CDR3 is TGTGCCACCAGTGATCGCGCTAGGGGGGTAAGCACAGATACGCAGTATTTT. Its translation: CATSDRARGVSTDTQYF.

The chain has TRBV28 and TRBJ1-6; 10 bases are shared with TRBD1. Trimming cost V 4 bases and J 5 bases; bases outside gene matches: 11. CDR3 size: 18 residues. The germline CDR1 and CDR2 sequences are MDHEN and SYDVKM. The CDR3 DNA reads as TGTGCCAGCAGTTCGGGACAGGGGAAAACCGTTAATAATTCACCCCTCCACTTT. Amino acid sequence: CASSSGQGKTVNNSPLHF.

The table lists this clone with a count of one. The chain couples TRBV7-6 to TRBJ2-7, with a possible D match to TRBD2 (5 bases). The CDR3 covers 14 residues. The germline V gene encodes CDR1 SGHVS and CDR2 FNYEAQ. V was trimmed by 1 base and J by 0 bases, leaving 7 bases between them. CDR3 residues: CASSLERDSYEQYF. The CDR3 nucleotides read TGTGCCAGCAGCTTAGAACGGGACTCCTACGAGCAGTACTTC.

The CDR3 nucleotides read TGTGCCAGCAGCGTTGGACAGGGGCGAAGCAATGAGCAGTTCTTC. It codes for CASSVGQGRSNEQFF. The chain couples TRBV9 to TRBJ2-1; the match to TRBD1 covers 9 bases. J gave up 6 bases and V 2 bases, and 6 bases lay outside the gene matches. The germline CDR1 and CDR2 sequences are SGDLS and YYNGEE. The CDR3 spans 15 residues. The variable domain in full, completed from reference TRBV9 and TRBJ2-1, reads DSGVTQTPKHLITATGQRVTLRCSPRSGDLSVYWYQQSLDQGLQFLIQYYNGEERAKGNILERFSAQQFPDLHSELNLSSLELGDSALYFCASSVGQGRSNEQFFGPGTRLTVL.

This clone was found a few times. This chain connects TRBV7-8 to TRBJ2-2, with D perhaps matching TRBD2 (7 bases). The CDR3 sequence is 16 residues long. Germline V CDR1 and CDR2: SGHVS, FQNEAQ. V lost 1 base and J 5 bases, leaving 14 bases between the germline ends. The CDR3 region has the DNA TGTGCCAGCAGCTTAGGCGGGGCGGGGGCGACCGGGGAGCTGTTTTTT. The encoded protein is CASSLGGAGATGELFF.

The chain carries TRBV14 and TRBJ1-1; the D is unclear. The V gene's germline CDR1 is SGHDN and CDR2 FVKESK. The CDR3 contains 14 residues. With 4 bases removed from V and 1 base from J, the gap between germline ends came to 10 bases. This CDR3 is CASSLWTANTEAFF. The CDR3 DNA follows: TGTGCCAGCAGCCTTTGGACCGCGAACACTGAAGCTTTCTTT.

This clone was detected once. The chain links TRBV19 to TRBJ2-7, with unresolved D. Looked up from germline, CDR1 is LNHDA and CDR2 is SQIVND (reference sequence). This CDR3 spans 13 amino acids. Trimming left V 3 bases short and J 3 bases short, with 9 bases between. CDR3 residues: CASSIYADYEQYF. In DNA, the CDR3 is TGTGCCAGTAGTATTTATGCCGACTACGAGCAGTACTTC.

This clone showed up just once. The rearrangement joins TRBV7-8 to TRBJ2-2, with D perhaps TRBD2 (5 bases). V dropped 1 base and J dropped 1 base, with 13 bases sitting between them. Per the germline V gene, CDR1 is SGHVS and CDR2 is FQNEAQ. This CDR3 comprises 17 residues. The CDR3, as DNA: TGTGCCAGCAGCTTAGGAGGTGGGAGCGGGAACACCGGGGAGCTGTTTTTT. Translated, it gives CASSLGGGSGNTGELFF.

This sequence joins TRBV6-1 and TRBJ1-4; a weak D match, TRBD1 (6 bases). Germline CDR1 and CDR2: MNHNS and SASEGT. The CDR3 runs to 17 residues. The ends were cut back, 3 bases at V and 0 bases at J, with 14 bases in the middle. DNA of the CDR3: TGTGCCAGCAGTGATAGGCAGGGGCTTGCAACTAATGAAAAACTGTTTTTT. The encoded protein is CASSDRQGLATNEKLFF.

This chain links TRBV6-1 with TRBJ1-5; maybe TRBD1 (6 bases). Germline assignment: CDR1 MNHNS and CDR2 SASEGT. CDR3 length: 14 amino acids. V was shortened by 3 bases and J by 4 bases, with 10 bases between the two germline ends. The CDR3 nucleotides are TGTGCCAGCAGTGACAGGGGCGAGAATCAGCCCCAGCATTTT. Translation: CASSDRGENQPQHF.

The CDR3 reads CASSLRGQGAMNTEAFF. As DNA, the CDR3 is TGCGCCAGCAGCCTCAGGGGACAGGGGGCAATGAACACTGAAGCTTTCTTT. This rearrangement joins TRBV5-1 to TRBJ1-1, with 12 bases identical to TRBD1. The CDR3 length is 17 residues. V was pared by 4 bases and J by 0 bases, with 7 bases of the junction left unmatched. The germline CDR1 and CDR2 sequences are SGHRS and YFSETQ.

This clone appeared a single time. The chain couples TRBV6-5 to TRBJ1-1; the match to TRBD1 covers 7 bases. V shed 6 bases, J shed 4 bases, and the junction held 5 bases outside the gene matches. Germline V lookup: CDR1 MNHEY, CDR2 SVGAGI. This CDR3 spans 13 amino acids. In DNA form, the CDR3 reads TGTGCCAGCAGCCGACAGGGAATCACTGAAGCTTTCTTT. This encodes CASSRQGITEAFF.

This clone was observed a few times. The genes are TRBV29-1 and TRBJ2-7; 9 bases align to TRBD1. Per the germline V gene, CDR1 is SQVTM and CDR2 is ANQGSEA. The CDR3 contains 15 residues. Germline trimming cut 5 bases from V and 1 base from J; bases unmatched to any gene: 9. The CDR3 DNA reads as TGCAGCGTTTCATCCGGACAGGGGACGTCCTACGAGCAGTACTTC. As protein: CSVSSGQGTSYEQYF.